This T cell receptor beta chain derives from a study of T cells in Graves' hyperthyroidism and ophthalmopathy. As concerns this clonotype: What it binds is not known.

Study-level points and caveats: Most clonotypes that expanded in the thyroid above 0.001 also showed up in blood.

Under 3 months was the duration of disease in ophthalmopathy patients, who also had a Clinical Activity Score of at least 3 and a NOSPECS grade of at least 4. Every diagnosis used clinical symptoms, serum thyroxine and TRAb, thyroid ultrasound and orbital computed tomography. This sample holds PBMCs from roughly 10 ml fresh peripheral blood. After removal of 5 bases from V and 2 bases from J, the junction contained 7 bases not matched to a gene. Germline V gene sequence: CDR1 SGHAT, CDR2 FQNNGV. The CDR3 sequence is 17 residues long. Template material for amplifying TCR beta CDR3 regions consisted of RNA transcripts. First-round RT-PCR with HTBI primers amplified the TCR CDR3 region. TCRdb reprocessed the multiplex PCR reads with MiXCR, giving one entry per CDR3 protein. The table shows 450,000 to 650,000 distinct CDR3 sequences, with 17% occurring only once.

Specimen: blood. This clonotype was sampled from a woman younger than 35 with Graves' ophthalmopathy. The chain links TRBV11-2 to TRBJ2-5; 14 nucleotides match TRBD2. CDR3 region: CASSETGLAGEQETQYF. The CDR3 DNA follows: TGTGCCAGCAGCGAGACGGGACTAGCGGGAGAACAAGAGACCCAGTACTTC.